Detailed here is one TCR beta chain. These data are taken from a study of early T cells in non-severe SARS-CoV-2 infection. Individual cDNA molecules were tagged with unique molecular identifiers, the study reported. A single record per CDR3 protein comes from TCRdb applying MiXCR to the 5' RACE reads. The sample gives more than 90,000 distinct CDR3 sequences, roughly 13% of which show up once; over 2% is in the top ten. Trimming cost V 3 bases and J 6 bases, with 12 bases left between them. The CDR3 is 13 amino acids. Germline-derived CDR1 and CDR2 are SGHDT and YYEEEE. The chain joins TRBV5-6 to TRBJ1-1, with D uncertain. The receptor's source is an adult who was a healthcare worker with PCR-confirmed SARS-CoV-2 infection or an uninfected control (not recorded which). The sequenced sample consisted of whole blood. The CDR3 here is CASSSGRWPEAFF. CDR3 bases: TGTGCCAGCAGCTCGGGTCGCTGGCCTGAAGCTTTCTTT.